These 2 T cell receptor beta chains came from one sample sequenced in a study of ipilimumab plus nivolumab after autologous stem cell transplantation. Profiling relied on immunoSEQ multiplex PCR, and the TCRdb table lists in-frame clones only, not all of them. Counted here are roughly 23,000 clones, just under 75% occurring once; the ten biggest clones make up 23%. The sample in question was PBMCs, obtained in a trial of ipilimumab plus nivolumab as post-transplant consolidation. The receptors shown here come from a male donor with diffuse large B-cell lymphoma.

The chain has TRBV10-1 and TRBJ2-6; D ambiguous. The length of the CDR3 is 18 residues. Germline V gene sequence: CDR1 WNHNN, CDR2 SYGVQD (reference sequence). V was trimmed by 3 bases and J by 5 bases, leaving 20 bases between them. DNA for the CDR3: TGCGCCAGCAGTGATCGATGGATCGCACAAAGTCGGGCCAACGTCCTGACTTTC. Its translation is CASSDRWIAQSRANVLTF.

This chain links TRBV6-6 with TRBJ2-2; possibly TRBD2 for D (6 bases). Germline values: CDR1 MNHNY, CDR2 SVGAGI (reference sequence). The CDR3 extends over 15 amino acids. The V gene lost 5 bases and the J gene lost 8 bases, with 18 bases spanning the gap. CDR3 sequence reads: CASSRLGLGEGELFF. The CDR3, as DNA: TGTGCCAGCAGTCGATTGGGACTTGGAGAAGGGGAGCTGTTTTTT.